Listed below are T cell receptor beta chains from one sample, sequenced in a study of cytomegalovirus exposure and HLA in healthy donors. TCRdb keeps only in-frame clones here, not all; method: immunoSEQ multiplex PCR. This table holds approximately 100,000 clones, 70% to 80% found once. The material sequenced was PBMCs. These receptors all stem from a woman between 40 and 50 years old in good health and CMV-seropositive. Both conserved end residues are trimmed from each CDR3.

TRBJ1-5	TRBV19	ASSRQGNQPQH
TRBJ2-7	TRBV6-1	ASSEALTGAYEQY
TRBJ2-1	TRBV29-1	SVDLAYNEQF
TRBJ1-4	TRBV5-6	ASSAPGQGSEKLF
TRBJ2-5	TRBV15	ATSRDQSETQY
TRBJ2-7	TRBV7-9	ASRDWTSYEQY
TRBJ1-6	TRBV12-5	ASGLLRDSGSPLH
TRBJ1-2	TRBV6-5	ASSYSVQGRQGYT
TRBJ2-7	TRBV7-6	ASSSSGTSSYEQY
TRBJ1-2	TRBV15	ATSRGVGQGFNYGYT
TRBJ1-4	TRBV6-1	ASRSRVGEKLF